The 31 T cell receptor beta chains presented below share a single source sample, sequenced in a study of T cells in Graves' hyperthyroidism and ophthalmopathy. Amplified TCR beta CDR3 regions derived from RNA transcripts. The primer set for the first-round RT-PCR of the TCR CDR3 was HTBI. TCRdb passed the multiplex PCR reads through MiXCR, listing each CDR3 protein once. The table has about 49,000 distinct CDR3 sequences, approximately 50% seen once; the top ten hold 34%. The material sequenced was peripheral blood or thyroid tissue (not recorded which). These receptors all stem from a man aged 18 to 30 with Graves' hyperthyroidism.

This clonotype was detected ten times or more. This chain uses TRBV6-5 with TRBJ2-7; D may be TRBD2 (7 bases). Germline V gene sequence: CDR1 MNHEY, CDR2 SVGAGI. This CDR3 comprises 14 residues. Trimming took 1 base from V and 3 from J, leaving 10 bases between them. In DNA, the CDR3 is TGTGCCAGCAGTTACTTGGGGGGGCTCTACGAGCAGTACTTC. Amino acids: CASSYLGGLYEQYF.

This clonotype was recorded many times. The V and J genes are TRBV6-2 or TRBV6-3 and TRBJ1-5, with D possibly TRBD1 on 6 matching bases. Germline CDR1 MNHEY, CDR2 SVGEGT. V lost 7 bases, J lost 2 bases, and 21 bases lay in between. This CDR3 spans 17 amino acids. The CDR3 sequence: CASNPGVAREGNQPQHF. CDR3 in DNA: TGTGCCAGCAACCCAGGGGTCGCGAGGGAGGGCAATCAGCCCCAGCATTTT.

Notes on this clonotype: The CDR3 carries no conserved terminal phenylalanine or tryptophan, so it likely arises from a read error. The CDR3 DNA follows: TGTGCCAGCAGCCGATCCGGGACCCCGACTGGGGACTATGGCTACACCCTC. It translates to CASSRSGTPTGDYGYTL. This rearrangement joins TRBV12-3 or TRBV12-4 to TRBJ1-2; tentatively, D is TRBD1 (5 bases). The ends were cut back, 6 bases at V and 3 bases at J, with 23 bases in the middle. This CDR3 is built from 17 residues.

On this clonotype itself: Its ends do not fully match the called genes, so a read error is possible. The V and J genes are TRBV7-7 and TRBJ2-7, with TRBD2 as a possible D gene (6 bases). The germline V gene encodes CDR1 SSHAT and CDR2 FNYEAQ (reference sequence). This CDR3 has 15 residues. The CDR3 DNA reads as TGTGCTAGCAGCTTCTCGGACACACCGGGAGCCGAGCAGTACTTC. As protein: CASSFSDTPGAEQYF.

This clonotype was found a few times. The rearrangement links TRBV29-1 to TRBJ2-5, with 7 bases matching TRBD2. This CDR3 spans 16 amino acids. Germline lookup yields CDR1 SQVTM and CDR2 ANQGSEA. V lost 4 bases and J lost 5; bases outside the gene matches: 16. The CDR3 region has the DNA TGCAGCGTTGGGGGGTGGCGGGGGAGGTCCGGGGAGACCCAGTACTTC. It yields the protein CSVGGWRGRSGETQYF.

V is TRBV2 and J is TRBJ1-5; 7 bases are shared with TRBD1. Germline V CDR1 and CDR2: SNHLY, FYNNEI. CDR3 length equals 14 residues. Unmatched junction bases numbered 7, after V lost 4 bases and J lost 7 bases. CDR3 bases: TGTGCCAGCAGTGCCGGACAGGCGAAGCAGCCCCAGCATTTT. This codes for CASSAGQAKQPQHF.

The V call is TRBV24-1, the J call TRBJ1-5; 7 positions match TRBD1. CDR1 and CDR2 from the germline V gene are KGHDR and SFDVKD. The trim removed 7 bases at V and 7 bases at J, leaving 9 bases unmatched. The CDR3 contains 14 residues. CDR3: CATSPTGLTQPQHF. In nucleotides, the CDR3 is TGTGCCACCAGCCCGACAGGGCTTACCCAGCCCCAGCATTTT.

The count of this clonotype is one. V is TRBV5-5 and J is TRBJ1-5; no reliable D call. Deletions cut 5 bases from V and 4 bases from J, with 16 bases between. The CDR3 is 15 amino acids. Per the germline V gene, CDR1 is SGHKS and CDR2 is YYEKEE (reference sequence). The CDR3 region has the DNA TGTGCCAGCAGTGAATTTCCCCTCGCAAATCAGCCCCAGCATTTT. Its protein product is CASSEFPLANQPQHF.

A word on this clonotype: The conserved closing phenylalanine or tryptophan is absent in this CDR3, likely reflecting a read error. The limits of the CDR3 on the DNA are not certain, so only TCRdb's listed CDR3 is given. CDR3 sequence reads: CASSQTGTSGRYEQCL. V gene TRBV2 combines with J gene TRBJ2-7; TRBD2, the table's D call, lacks a check against the DNA. With termini counted, the CDR3 has 16 amino acids. CDR1 and CDR2 (germline): SNHLY, FYNNEI.

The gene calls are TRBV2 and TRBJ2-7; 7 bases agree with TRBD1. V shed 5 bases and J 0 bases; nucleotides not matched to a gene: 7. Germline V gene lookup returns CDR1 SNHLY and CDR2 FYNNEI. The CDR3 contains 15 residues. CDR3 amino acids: CASSSRQGFSYEQYF. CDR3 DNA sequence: TGTGCCAGCAGTAGTCGACAGGGTTTCTCCTACGAGCAGTACTTC.

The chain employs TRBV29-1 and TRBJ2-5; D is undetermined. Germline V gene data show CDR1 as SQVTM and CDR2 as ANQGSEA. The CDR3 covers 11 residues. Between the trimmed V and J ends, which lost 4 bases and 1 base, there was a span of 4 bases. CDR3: CSVGPQETQYF. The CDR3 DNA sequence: TGCAGCGTTGGGCCCCAAGAGACCCAGTACTTC. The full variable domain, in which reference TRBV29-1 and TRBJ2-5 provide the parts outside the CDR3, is SAVISQKPSRDICQRGTSLTIQCQVDSQVTMMFWYRQQPGQSLTLIATANQGSEATYESGFVIDKFPISRPNLTFSTLTVSNMSPEDSSIYLCSVGPQETQYFGPGTRLLVL.

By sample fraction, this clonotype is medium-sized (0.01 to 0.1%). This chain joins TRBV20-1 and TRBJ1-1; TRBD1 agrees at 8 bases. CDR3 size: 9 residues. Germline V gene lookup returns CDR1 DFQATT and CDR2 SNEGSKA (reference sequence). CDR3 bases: TGCACTAGGGACAGGGAAGCTTTCTTT. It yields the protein CTRDREAFF.

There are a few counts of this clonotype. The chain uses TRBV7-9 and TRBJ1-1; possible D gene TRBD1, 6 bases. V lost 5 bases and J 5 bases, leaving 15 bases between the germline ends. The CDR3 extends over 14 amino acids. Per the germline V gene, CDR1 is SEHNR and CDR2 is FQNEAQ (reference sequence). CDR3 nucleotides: TGTGCCAGCAGCCCACAGGGATTGGAAACTGAAGCTTTCTTT. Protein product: CASSPQGLETEAFF.

CDR3 region: CASGRTPGQFEQYF. The CDR3 region has the DNA TGCGCCAGCGGCCGGACGCCGGGGCAGTTCGAGCAGTACTTC. The chain joins TRBV5-1 to TRBJ2-7, with D perhaps assigned TRBD1 or TRBD2 (5 bases each). Trimming took 7 bases from V and 6 from J, leaving 20 bases between them. Germline CDR1 reads SGHRS; CDR2 reads YFSETQ. The CDR3 consists of 14 residues.

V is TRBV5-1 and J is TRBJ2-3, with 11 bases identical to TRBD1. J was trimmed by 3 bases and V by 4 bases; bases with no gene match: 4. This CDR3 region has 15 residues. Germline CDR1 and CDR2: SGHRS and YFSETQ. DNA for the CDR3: TGCGCCAGCAGCGGGACAGGGGGAGGGACAGATACGCAGTATTTT. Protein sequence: CASSGTGGGTDTQYF.

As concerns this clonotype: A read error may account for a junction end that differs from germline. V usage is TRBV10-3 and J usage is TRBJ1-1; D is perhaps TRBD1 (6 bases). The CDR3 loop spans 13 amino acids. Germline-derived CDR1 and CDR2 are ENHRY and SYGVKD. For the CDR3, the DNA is TGTGCCATCACCATTCGGACAGACACTCAAGCTTTCTTT. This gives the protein CAITIRTDTQAFF.

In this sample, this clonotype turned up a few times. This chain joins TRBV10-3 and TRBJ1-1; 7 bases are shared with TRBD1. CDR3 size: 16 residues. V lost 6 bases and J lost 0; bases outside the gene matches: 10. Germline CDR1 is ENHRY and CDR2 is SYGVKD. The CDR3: CAIRDWDRAMNTEAFF. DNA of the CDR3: TGTGCCATCAGGGACTGGGACAGAGCAATGAACACTGAAGCTTTCTTT.

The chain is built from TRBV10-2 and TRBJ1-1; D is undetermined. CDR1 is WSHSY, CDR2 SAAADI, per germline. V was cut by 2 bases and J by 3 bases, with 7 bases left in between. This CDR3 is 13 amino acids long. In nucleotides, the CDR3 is TGCGCCAGCAGTGAGGGATGGGACACTGAAGCTTTCTTT. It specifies CASSEGWDTEAFF.

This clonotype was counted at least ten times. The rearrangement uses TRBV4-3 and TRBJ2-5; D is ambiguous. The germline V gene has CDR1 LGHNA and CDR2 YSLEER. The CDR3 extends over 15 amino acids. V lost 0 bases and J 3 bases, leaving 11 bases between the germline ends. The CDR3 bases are TGCGCCAGCAGCCAAGATTTTGCCGGCAAAGAGACCCAGTACTTC. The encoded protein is CASSQDFAGKETQYF.

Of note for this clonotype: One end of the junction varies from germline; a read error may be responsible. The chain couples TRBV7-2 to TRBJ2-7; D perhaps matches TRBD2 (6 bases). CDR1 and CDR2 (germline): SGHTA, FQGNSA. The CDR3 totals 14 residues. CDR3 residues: CASSGRTYQSEEYF. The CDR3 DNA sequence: TGTGCCAGCAGCGGGAGGACTTATCAGAGCGAGGAGTACTTC.

This CDR3 reads CSVRAQGDGQPQHF. DNA for the CDR3: TGCAGCGTTCGGGCACAGGGTGACGGTCAGCCCCAGCATTTT. The chain links TRBV29-1 to TRBJ1-5, with D possibly matching TRBD1 (6 bases). The germline CDR1 and CDR2 sequences are SQVTM and ANQGSEA. This CDR3 region has 14 residues. V was cut by 5 bases and J by 6 bases, with 17 bases left in between.

As DNA, the CDR3 is TGTGCCAGCAGTGATAACAGGGATCAGCCCCAGCATTTT. This encodes CASSDNRDQPQHF. The rearrangement uses TRBV2 and TRBJ1-5; a weak D match, TRBD1 (6 bases). Looked up from germline, CDR1 is SNHLY and CDR2 is FYNNEI. This CDR3 spans 13 amino acids. Trimming removed 3 bases at V and 5 bases at J, with 8 bases between.

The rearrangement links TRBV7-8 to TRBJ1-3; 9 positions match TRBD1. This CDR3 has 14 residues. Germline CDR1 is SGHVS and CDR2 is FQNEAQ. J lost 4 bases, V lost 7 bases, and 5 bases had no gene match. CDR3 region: CASTPGTGGNTIYF. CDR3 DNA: TGTGCCAGCACCCCCGGGACAGGGGGAAACACCATATATTTT.

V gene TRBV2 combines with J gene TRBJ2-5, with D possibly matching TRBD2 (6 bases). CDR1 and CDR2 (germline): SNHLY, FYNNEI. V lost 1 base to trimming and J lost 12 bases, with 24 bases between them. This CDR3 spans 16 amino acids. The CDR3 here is CASSEVGGTYQSEEYF. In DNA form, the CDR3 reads TGTGCCAGCAGTGAAGTCGGCGGGACTTATCAGAGCGAGGAGTACTTC.

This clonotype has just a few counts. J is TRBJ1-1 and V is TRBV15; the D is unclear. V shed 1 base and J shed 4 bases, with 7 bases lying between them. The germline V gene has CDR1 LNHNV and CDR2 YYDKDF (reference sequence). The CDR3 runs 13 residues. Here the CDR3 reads CATSRARSTEAFF. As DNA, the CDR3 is TGTGCCACCAGCAGAGCTCGGTCCACTGAAGCTTTCTTT.

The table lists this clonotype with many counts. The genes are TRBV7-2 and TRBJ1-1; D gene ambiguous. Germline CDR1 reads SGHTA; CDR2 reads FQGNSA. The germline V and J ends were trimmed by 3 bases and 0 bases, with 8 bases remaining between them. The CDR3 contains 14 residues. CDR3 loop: CASSFKTVNTEAFF. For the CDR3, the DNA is TGTGCCAGCAGCTTTAAGACCGTGAACACTGAAGCTTTCTTT. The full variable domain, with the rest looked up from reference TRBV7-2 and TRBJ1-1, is GAGVSQSPSNKVTEKGKDVELRCDPISGHTALYWYRQSLGQGLEFLIYFQGNSAPDKSGLPSDRFSAERTGGSVSTLTIQRTQQEDSAVYLCASSFKTVNTEAFFGQGTRLTVV.

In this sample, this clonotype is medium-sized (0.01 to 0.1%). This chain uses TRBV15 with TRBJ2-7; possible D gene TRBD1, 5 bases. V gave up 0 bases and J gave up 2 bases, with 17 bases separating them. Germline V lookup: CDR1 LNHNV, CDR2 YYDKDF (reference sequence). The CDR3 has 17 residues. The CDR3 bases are TGTGCCACCAGCAGAGATGAGTTGCGGTCAGGGCCCTACGAGCAGTACTTC. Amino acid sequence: CATSRDELRSGPYEQYF.

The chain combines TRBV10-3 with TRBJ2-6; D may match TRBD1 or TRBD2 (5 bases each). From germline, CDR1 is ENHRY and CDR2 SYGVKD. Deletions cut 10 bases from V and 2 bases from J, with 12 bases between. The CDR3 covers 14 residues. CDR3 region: CATGVGAGANVLTF. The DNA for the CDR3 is TGTGCCACCGGGGTGGGGGCTGGGGCCAACGTCCTGACTTTC.

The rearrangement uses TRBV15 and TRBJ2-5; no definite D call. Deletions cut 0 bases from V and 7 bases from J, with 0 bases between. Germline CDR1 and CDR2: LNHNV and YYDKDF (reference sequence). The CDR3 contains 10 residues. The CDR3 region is CATSRETQYF. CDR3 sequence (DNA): TGTGCCACCAGCAGAGAGACCCAGTACTTC.

As DNA, the CDR3 is TGTGCCAGTACGATTGGGATGAACACTGAAGCTTTCTTT. Its translation: CASTIGMNTEAFF. The rearrangement links TRBV19 to TRBJ1-1; D not certain. Trimming cost V 7 bases and J 0 bases, with 9 bases left between them. Germline V gives CDR1 LNHDA, CDR2 SQIVND (reference sequence). The length of the CDR3 is 13 residues. The whole variable domain, remainder taken from reference TRBV19 and TRBJ1-1, is DGGITQSPKYLFRKEGQNVTLSCEQNLNHDAMYWYRQDPGQGLRLIYYSQIVNDFQKGDIAEGYSVSREKKESFPLTVTSAQKNPTAFYLCASTIGMNTEAFFGQGTRLTVV.

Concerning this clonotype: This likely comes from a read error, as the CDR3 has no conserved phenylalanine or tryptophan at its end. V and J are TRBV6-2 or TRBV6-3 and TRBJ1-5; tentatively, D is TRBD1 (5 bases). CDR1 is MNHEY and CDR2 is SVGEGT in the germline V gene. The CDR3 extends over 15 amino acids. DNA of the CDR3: TGTGCCAGCAGTTACTCGGGGGGGACTGATCAGTCCCAGCATTTA. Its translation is CASSYSGGTDQSQHL.